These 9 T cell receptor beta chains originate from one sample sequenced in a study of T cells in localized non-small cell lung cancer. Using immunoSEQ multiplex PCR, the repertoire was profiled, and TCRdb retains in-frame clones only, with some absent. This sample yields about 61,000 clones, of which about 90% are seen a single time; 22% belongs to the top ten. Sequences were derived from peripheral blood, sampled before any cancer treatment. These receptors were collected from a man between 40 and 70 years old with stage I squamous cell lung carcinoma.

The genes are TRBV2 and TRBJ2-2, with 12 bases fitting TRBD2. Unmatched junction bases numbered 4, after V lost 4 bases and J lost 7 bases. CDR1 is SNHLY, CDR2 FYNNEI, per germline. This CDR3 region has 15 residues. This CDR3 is CASSVTSGSIGELFF. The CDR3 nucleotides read TGTGCCAGCAGTGTGACTAGCGGGAGTATCGGGGAGCTGTTTTTT. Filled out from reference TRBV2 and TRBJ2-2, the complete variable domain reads EPEVTQTPSHQVTQMGQEVILRCVPISNHLYFYWYRQILGQKVEFLVSFYNNEISEKSEIFDDQFSVERPDGSNFTLKIRSTKLEDSAMYFCASSVTSGSIGELFFGEGSRLTVL.

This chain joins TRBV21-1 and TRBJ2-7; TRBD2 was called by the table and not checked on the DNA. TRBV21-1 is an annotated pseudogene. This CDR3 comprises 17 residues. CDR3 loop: CASSATIIPGSTNEQYF. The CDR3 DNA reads TGTGCCAGCAGCGCTACTATAATCCCGGGTTCCACCAACGAGCAGTACTTC.

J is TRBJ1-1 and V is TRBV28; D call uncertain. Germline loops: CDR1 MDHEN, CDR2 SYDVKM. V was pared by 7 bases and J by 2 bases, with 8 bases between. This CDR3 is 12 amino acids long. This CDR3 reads CASIAFNTEAFF. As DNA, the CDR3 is TGTGCCAGCATTGCGTTCAACACTGAAGCTTTCTTT.

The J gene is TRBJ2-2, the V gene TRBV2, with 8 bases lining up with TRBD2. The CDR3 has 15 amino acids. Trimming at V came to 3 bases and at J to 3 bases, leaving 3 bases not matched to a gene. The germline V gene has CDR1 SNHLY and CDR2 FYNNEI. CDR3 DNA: TGTGCCAGCAGTGAGTGGACTAGCCACACCGGGGAGCTGTTTTTT. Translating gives CASSEWTSHTGELFF.

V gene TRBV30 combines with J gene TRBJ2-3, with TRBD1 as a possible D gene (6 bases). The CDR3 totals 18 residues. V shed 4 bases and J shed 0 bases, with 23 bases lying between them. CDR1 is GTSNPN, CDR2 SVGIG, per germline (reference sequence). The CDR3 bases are TGTGCCTGGAAGAGCAGGGGATGGAAACTACCTAGCACAGATACGCAGTATTTT. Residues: CAWKSRGWKLPSTDTQYF.

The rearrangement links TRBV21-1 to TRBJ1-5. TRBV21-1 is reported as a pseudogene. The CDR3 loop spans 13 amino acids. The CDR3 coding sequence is TGTGCCAGCAGCAAAAACGGGAATCAGCCCCAGCATTTT. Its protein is CASSKNGNQPQHF.

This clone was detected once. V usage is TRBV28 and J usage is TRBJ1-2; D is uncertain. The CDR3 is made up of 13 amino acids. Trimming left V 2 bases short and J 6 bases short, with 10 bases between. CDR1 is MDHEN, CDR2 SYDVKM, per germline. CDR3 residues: CASSLGRRDGYTF. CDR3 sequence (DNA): TGTGCCAGCAGTTTAGGGAGAAGAGATGGCTACACCTTC.

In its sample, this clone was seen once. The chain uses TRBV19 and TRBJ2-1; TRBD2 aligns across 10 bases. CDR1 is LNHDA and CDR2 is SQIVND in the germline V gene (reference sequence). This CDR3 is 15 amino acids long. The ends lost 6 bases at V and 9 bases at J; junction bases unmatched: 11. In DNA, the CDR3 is TGTGCCAGTAGGATGAGCGGGAGGGCCCTCGGTGAGCAGTTCTTC. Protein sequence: CASRMSGRALGEQFF. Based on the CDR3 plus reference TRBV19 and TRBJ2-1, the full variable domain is DGGITQSPKYLFRKEGQNVTLSCEQNLNHDAMYWYRQDPGQGLRLIYYSQIVNDFQKGDIAEGYSVSREKKESFPLTVTSAQKNPTAFYLCASRMSGRALGEQFFGPGTRLTVL.

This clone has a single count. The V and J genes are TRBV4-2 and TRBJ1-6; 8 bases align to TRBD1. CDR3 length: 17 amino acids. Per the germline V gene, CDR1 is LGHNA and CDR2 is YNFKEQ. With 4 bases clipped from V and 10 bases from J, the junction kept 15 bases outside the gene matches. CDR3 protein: CASSLSPLTGVRSPLHF. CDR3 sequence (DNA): TGTGCCAGCAGCCTTTCCCCCTTGACAGGGGTGAGGTCACCCCTCCACTTT.